Shown below are 8 T cell receptor beta chains from a single sample sequenced in a study of shared clonotypes between healthy human individuals (dated by TCRdb to 2019 to 2021). The library was produced with the immunoSEQ multiplex PCR assay. TCRdb obtained this table from immuneACCESS and retained in-frame rearrangements with V and J assigned. These tables miss some clones; where compared with another copy, unresolved V genes account for less than half of the shortfall, and the remainder is unexplained. The sample yields roughly 500,000 clones; around 80% were counted once. Approximately 12% of the sample is taken by the ten largest. Sequences were obtained from PBMCs. The receptor set was obtained from a woman aged 35 to 49 in good health. Some clones in this sample may be carry-over from other donors' samples.

With respect to this clone: A far larger clone differs by one base, so this is likely a read error. V is TRBV30 and J is TRBJ1-1; D possibly corresponds to TRBD1 (5 bases). Germline V gives CDR1 GTSNPN, CDR2 SVGIG (reference sequence). V gave up 1 base and J gave up 12 bases, with 21 bases separating them. The CDR3 has 14 residues. The DNA for the CDR3 is TGTGCCTGGAGTGGCCGAGGGGTTACCATCTCATCTTTCTTT. Translation: CAWSGRGVTISSFF.

The table lists this clone with a few counts. The gene calls are TRBV20-1 and TRBJ2-1; D is ambiguous. CDR1 and CDR2 from the germline V gene are DFQATT and SNEGSKA (reference sequence). Trimming stripped 5 bases from V and 8 bases from J, with 10 bases between. The length of the CDR3 is 11 residues. In DNA, the CDR3 is TGCAGTGCTGAGTCAGGTGATGAGCAGTTCTTC. Translated, it gives CSAESGDEQFF.

The chain couples TRBV7-6 to TRBJ2-3; D uncertain. The V end was cut by 1 base, the J end by 0 bases, with 5 bases between. The CDR3 contains 14 residues. The germline gives CDR1 SGHVS, CDR2 FNYEAQ. Here the CDR3 reads CASSLEPSTDTQYF. CDR3 coding DNA: TGTGCCAGCAGCTTAGAACCGAGCACAGATACGCAGTATTTT.

The chain links TRBV25-1 to TRBJ2-2; 10 bases match TRBD2. The CDR3 covers 18 residues. V dropped 5 bases and J dropped 1; count of bases not matched to a gene: 10. Germline CDR1 is MGHDK and CDR2 is SYGVNS. Written as DNA, the CDR3 is TGTGCCAGCAGTCCTGCCCAAGGGACTAGCGAGAACACCGGGGAGCTGTTTTTT. Amino acids: CASSPAQGTSENTGELFF.

The sample holds a few counts of this clone. The chain couples TRBV7-3 to TRBJ2-1; no clear D gene. Germline V CDR1 and CDR2: SGHTA, FQGTGA. The CDR3 has 15 amino acids. V lost 2 bases to trimming and J lost 5 bases, with 13 bases between them. The CDR3 reads CASSLFGVSNNEQFF. CDR3 nucleotide sequence: TGTGCCAGCAGCTTATTCGGCGTGAGTAACAATGAGCAGTTCTTC.

This chain joins TRBV7-9 and TRBJ1-5; no firm D call. Trimming shortened V by 1 base and J by 3 bases, and 7 bases separated the two germline ends. The CDR3 contains 14 residues. Germline V gene data show CDR1 as SEHNR and CDR2 as FQNEAQ (reference sequence). CDR3 loop: CASSLGFDNQPQHF. The CDR3 coding sequence is TGTGCCAGCAGCTTAGGGTTTGACAATCAGCCCCAGCATTTT. Full variable domain (outside the CDR3, taken from reference TRBV7-9 and TRBJ1-5): DTGVSQNPRHKITKRGQNVTFRCDPISEHNRLYWYRQTLGQGPEFLTYFQNEAQLEKSRLLSDRFSAERPKGSFSTLEIQRTEQGDSAMYLCASSLGFDNQPQHFGDGTRLSIL.

The J gene is TRBJ2-3, the V gene TRBV4-2; TRBD2 aligns across 7 bases. Trimming removed 0 bases from V and 2 bases from J; junction bases left unmatched: 8. This CDR3 has 17 residues. CDR1 is LGHNA, CDR2 YNFKEQ, per germline. CDR3 protein: CASSQDWPSGATDTQYF. The CDR3 coding sequence is TGTGCCAGCAGCCAAGATTGGCCTAGCGGAGCCACAGATACGCAGTATTTT.

The chain carries TRBV6-6 and TRBJ1-2, with TRBD1 matching over 7 bases. V dropped 4 bases and J dropped 6; count of bases not matched to a gene: 5. The CDR3 totals 13 residues. Germline-derived CDR1 and CDR2 are MNHNY and SVGAGI (reference sequence). The CDR3: CASSWDSLDGYTF. CDR3 nucleotide sequence: TGTGCCAGCAGTTGGGACAGCTTAGATGGCTACACCTTC.